This T cell receptor (beta chain) was obtained from a study of beta chain features in type 1 diabetes. Every isolated RNA sample was fully reverse transcribed, so sequencing captured expressed TCRB transcripts. The average output of naive, central memory and regulatory T cell samples was about 3.57 million reads. Generated by immunoSEQ multiplex PCR, the TCRdb table keeps only in-frame clones and is missing some. The sample lists under 350,000 clones; approximately 15% were seen once. With regard to this clone: Its antigen is not identified.

Trimming removed 2 bases at V and 4 bases at J, with 11 bases between. The CDR3 runs 14 residues. CDR1 is ENHRY and CDR2 is SYGVKD in the germline V gene. General observations from the study: The study found moderately but significantly shorter TCRB CDR3s in all four CD4+ subsets of Type 1 diabetes patients. Patients with type 1 diabetes showed fewer VDJ junction insertions and more deletions. PCR might show a preference for shorter templates, equally across patients and controls.

The rearrangement joins TRBV10-3 to TRBJ1-2, with D possibly matching TRBD1 (5 bases). The receptor was derived from a man younger than 45 with type 1 diabetes. Sequenced input: naive CD4+ T cells from blood. Written as DNA, the CDR3 is TGTGCCATCAGTGAGGAGGCTGGGGCCTATGGCTACACCTTC. Its protein is CAISEEAGAYGYTF.